One and the same sample provided the 6 T cell receptor beta chains below, sequenced in a study of Ad26.COV2.S vaccination and SARS-CoV-2 variants. Treatment here: some 20 received Ad26.COV2.S at low or high dose, single or two shots; about 5 received placebo; per-sample allocation not given. Sampling was done on day 63 after the first vaccine or placebo injection. The data were produced by immunoSEQ multiplex PCR, yet TCRdb's version contains in-frame clones alone and is incomplete. The sample holds about 440,000 clones; 90% are singletons and the top ten take roughly 4%. The source was peripheral blood, collected in a trial of Ad26.COV2.S vaccine versus placebo. Receptors originate from a person between 18 and 60 years old who received the Ad26.COV2.S COVID-19 vaccine or a placebo.

This chain uses TRBV19 with TRBJ2-7, with D unclear. The CDR3 loop spans 11 amino acids. Per germline, CDR1 LNHDA and CDR2 SQIVND (reference sequence). The V gene lost 5 bases and the J gene lost 0 bases, with 2 bases spanning the gap. The CDR3 DNA follows: TGTGCCAGTAGTCCCTCCTACGAGCAGTACTTC. Protein: CASSPSYEQYF.

The J gene is TRBJ2-5, the V gene TRBV24-1, with 8 bases aligning to TRBD1. The length of the CDR3 is 17 residues. V shed 4 bases, J shed 4 bases, and the junction held 13 bases outside the gene matches. The germline CDR1 and CDR2 sequences are KGHDR and SFDVKD. CDR3 sequence reads: CATSERFDRGSGETQYF. The CDR3 region has the DNA TGTGCCACCAGTGAGCGATTCGACAGGGGCAGTGGAGAGACCCAGTACTTC.

Concerning this clone: Other DNA sequences from this sample encode an identical CDR3 as well. V usage is TRBV4-2 and J usage is TRBJ2-3, with 9 bases aligning to TRBD2. The CDR3 is 17 residues long. Trimming removed 0 bases from V and 2 bases from J; junction bases left unmatched: 6. Germline-derived CDR1 and CDR2 are LGHNA and YNFKEQ. The CDR3 DNA sequence: TGTGCCAGCAGCCAAGAGCTTCTAGCGGGGCACACAGATACGCAGTATTTT. It yields the protein CASSQELLAGHTDTQYF.

The CDR3 DNA reads as TGTGCCAGCTCACCAATTAGCGGGAATGAGCAGTTCTTC. It is translated as CASSPISGNEQFF. The rearrangement links TRBV18 to TRBJ2-1; 7 positions agree with TRBD2. CDR1 and CDR2 (germline): KGHSH, LQKENI. V lost 2 bases, J lost 7 bases, and 2 bases stayed unmatched. The CDR3 is made up of 13 amino acids.

Regarding this clone: Mismatch with germline at one junction end may stem from a read error. The chain uses TRBV7-2 and TRBJ2-7, with 7 bases aligning to TRBD2. The CDR3 runs 14 residues. CDR1 SGHTA and CDR2 FQGNSA come from the germline V gene. CDR3 sequence (DNA): TGTGCCAGCAGCTTACACCTCCCCGGGACTAATGTGAACTTC. Translating gives CASSLHLPGTNVNF.

With regard to this clone: The sample contains more than one DNA sequence encoding this CDR3. V is TRBV28 and J is TRBJ2-7, with 8 bases aligning to TRBD1. The V segment lost 4 bases and the J segment 1 base; nucleotides outside the gene matches: 3. The germline CDR1 and CDR2 sequences are MDHEN and SYDVKM. This CDR3 is 14 amino acids long. The DNA of the CDR3 is TGTGCCAGCAGTTCCGGGACAGGTTCCTACGAGCAGTACTTC. Translation gives CASSSGTGSYEQYF.